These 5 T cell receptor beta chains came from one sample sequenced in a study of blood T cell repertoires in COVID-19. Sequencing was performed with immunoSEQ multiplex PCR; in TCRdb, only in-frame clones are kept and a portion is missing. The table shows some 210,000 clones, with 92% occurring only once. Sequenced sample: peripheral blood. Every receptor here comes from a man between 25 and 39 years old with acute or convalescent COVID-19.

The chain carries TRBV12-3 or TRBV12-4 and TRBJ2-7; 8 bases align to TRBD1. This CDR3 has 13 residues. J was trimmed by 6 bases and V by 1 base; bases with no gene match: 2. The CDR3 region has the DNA TGTGCCAGCAGTTTAGGCGACAGGGGCGAGCAGTACTTC. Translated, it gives CASSLGDRGEQYF.

The CDR3, as DNA: TGTGCCAGCAGTGAAGTGCCCGGGGGCAATCAGCCCCAGCATTTT. This gives the protein CASSEVPGGNQPQHF. The V call is TRBV6-1, the J call TRBJ1-5, with D hard to call. Deletions cut 1 base from V and 2 bases from J, with 9 bases between. Germline CDR1 and CDR2: MNHNS and SASEGT. The CDR3 covers 15 residues.

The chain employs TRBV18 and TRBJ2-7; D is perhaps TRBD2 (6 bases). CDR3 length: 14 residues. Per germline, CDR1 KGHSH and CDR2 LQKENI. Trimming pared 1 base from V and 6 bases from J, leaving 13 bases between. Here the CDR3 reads CASSPLGGDSEQYF. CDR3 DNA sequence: TGTGCCAGCTCACCACTCGGAGGGGACTCCGAGCAGTACTTC.

CDR3 sequence reads: CASSLRDRNSPLHF. The CDR3 nucleotides are TGTGCCAGCAGCCTCCGGGACAGAAATTCACCCCTCCACTTT. This rearrangement joins TRBV3-1 (or the pseudogene TRBV3-2) to TRBJ1-6, with 7 bases that match TRBD1. The CDR3 sequence is 14 residues long. Unmatched junction bases numbered 4, after V lost 4 bases and J lost 7 bases. Germline V gives CDR1 LGHDT, CDR2 YNNKEL (reference sequence).

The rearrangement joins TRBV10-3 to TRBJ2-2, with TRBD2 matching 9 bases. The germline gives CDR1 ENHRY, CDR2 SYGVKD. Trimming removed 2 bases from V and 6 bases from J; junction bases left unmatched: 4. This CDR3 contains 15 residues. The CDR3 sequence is CAISEGTSTPGELFF. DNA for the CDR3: TGTGCCATCAGTGAGGGGACTAGCACCCCCGGGGAGCTGTTTTTT.